Listed below are T cell receptor beta chains from one sample, sequenced in a study of cytomegalovirus exposure and HLA in healthy donors. TCRdb's table, derived via immunoSEQ multiplex PCR, lists solely in-frame clones and lacks some. Seen here are fewer than 300,000 clones, approximately 90% observed once, and the top ten hold around 0.9%. The specimen was PBMCs. All receptors derive from a woman in her late teens or twenties in good health and CMV-seronegative. The CDR3 runs from the conserved cysteine through the conserved F or W. D genes are given only for firm matches. A clone size is listed for some rows: how often the clone was seen (once, few, many), or a class if it is expanded.

>TRBJ1-4|.|TRBV19|.
CGHSTPATNEKLFF
TGTGGTCACAGCACGCCGGCAACTAATGAAAAACTGTTTTTT
>TRBJ1-4|TRBD1|TRBV5-1|.
CASSPGQVNEKLFF
TGCGCCAGCAGCCCCGGACAGGTTAATGAAAAACTGTTTTTT
>TRBJ1-1|.|TRBV5-8|.
CASSPRTEAFF
TGTGCCAGCAGCCCCCGCACTGAAGCTTTCTTT
>TRBJ2-5|TRBD1|TRBV19|.
CASSSNQPGTAETQYF
TGTGCCAGTAGTTCCAACCAACCTGGGACAGCAGAGACCCAGTACTTC
>TRBJ2-7|TRBD1|TRBV6-5|.
CASTPKDRSGQYF
TGTGCCAGCACACCCAAGGACAGGTCGGGGCAGTACTTC
>TRBJ2-1|TRBD1|TRBV5-1|.
CASSVDLGTGLFF
TGCGCCAGCAGCGTGGATCTCGGGACAGGGCTGTTCTTC
>TRBJ1-5|.|TRBV7-2|.
CASSLAHNPNQPQHF
TGTGCCAGCAGCTTAGCGCACAACCCCAATCAGCCCCAGCATTTT
>TRBJ2-1|TRBD2|TRBV27|.
CASSLPAGDEQFF
TGTGCCAGCAGTTTACCGGCGGGGGATGAGCAGTTCTTC
>TRBJ1-5|TRBD1|TRBV5-1|.
CASSTPLRTGHRTQHF
TGCGCCAGCAGCACCCCATTGAGGACAGGGCATAGGACCCAGCATTTT
>TRBJ2-3|.|TRBV7-8|.
CASRLRPGNTDTQYF
TGTGCCAGCCGCTTAAGGCCGGGGAACACAGATACGCAGTATTTT
>TRBJ2-3|TRBD2|TRBV7-3|.
CASSLTVASGTTDTQYF
TGTGCCAGCAGCTTAACGGTCGCTAGCGGGACCACAGATACGCAGTATTTT
>TRBJ2-7|.|TRBV7-2|.
CASSLVGAVYEQYF
TGTGCCAGCAGCTTAGTTGGGGCTGTCTACGAGCAGTACTTC
>TRBJ2-7|TRBD1|TRBV4-1|.
CANLYIRRTGSYEQYF
TGCGCCAACCTTTACATTAGGAGGACAGGGTCGTACGAGCAGTACTTC
>TRBJ1-6|.|TRBV27|.
CASSLLDRTNSPLHF
TGTGCCAGCAGCTTACTCGACAGGACAAATTCACCCCTCCACTTT
>TRBJ1-5|.|TRBV7-8|few
CASSLTGTQPQHF
TGTGCCAGCAGCCTGACAGGAACTCAGCCCCAGCATTTT
>TRBJ2-7|.|TRBV6-1|.
CASSEAAYEQYF
TGTGCCAGCAGTGAAGCCGCCTACGAGCAGTACTTC
>TRBJ2-7|TRBD1|TRBV18|.
CASSQGTGTYEQYF
TGTGCCAGCTCACAGGGGACAGGGACGTACGAGCAGTACTTC
>TRBJ2-3|TRBD2|TRBV14|.
CASSQDRGRGDTQYF
TGTGCCAGCAGCCAAGATCGCGGGAGGGGCGATACGCAGTATTTT
>TRBJ1-2|.|TRBV11-2|.
CASSLGPGGHGYTF
TGTGCCAGCAGCTTAGGTCCGGGGGGGCATGGCTACACCTTC
>TRBJ1-5|TRBD1|TRBV28|.
CAGQPGQGLVSNQPQHF
TGTGCCGGTCAACCGGGACAGGGCCTTGTGAGCAATCAGCCCCAGCATTTT
>TRBJ1-1|.|TRBV9|.
CASSVAGFTEAFF
TGTGCCAGCAGCGTAGCAGGGTTCACTGAAGCTTTCTTT
>TRBJ2-1|.|TRBV27|.
CASSQFNEQFF
TGTGCCAGCTCCCAATTCAATGAGCAGTTCTTC
>TRBJ2-7|TRBD2|TRBV19|.
CASSQRPLAGGYYEQYF
TGTGCCAGTAGTCAAAGGCCACTAGCGGGAGGATACTACGAGCAGTACTTC
>TRBJ1-1|.|TRBV6-5|.
CASSYSQGKGTEAFF
TGTGCCAGCAGTTATTCTCAGGGGAAAGGCACTGAAGCTTTCTTT
>TRBJ2-5|.|TRBV25-1|once
CASSESVPETQYF
TGTGCCAGCAGTGAATCGGTCCCAGAGACCCAGTACTTC
>TRBJ2-1|TRBD2|TRBV28|.
CASNPTSGYNEQFF
TGTGCCAGCAACCCGACTAGCGGGTACAATGAGCAGTTCTTC
>TRBJ2-2|TRBD1|TRBV11-2|once
CASSIVQGALNTGELFF
TGTGCCAGCAGCATCGTACAGGGGGCGCTTAACACCGGGGAGCTGTTTTTT
>TRBJ2-7|.|TRBV10-2|.
CASKKENGEQYF
TGCGCCAGTAAGAAGGAGAATGGCGAGCAGTACTTC
>TRBJ1-2|.|TRBV28|.
CASSLGGAPGDYGYTF
TGTGCCAGCAGTTTAGGGGGGGCCCCGGGAGACTATGGCTACACCTTC
>TRBJ2-6|.|TRBV7-7|.
CASSLGSSGANVLTF
TGTGCCAGCAGCTTAGGGAGCTCTGGGGCCAACGTCCTGACTTTC
>TRBJ2-7|TRBD1|TRBV5-1|.
CASSTGQGAYEQYF
TGCGCCAGCAGCACAGGACAGGGGGCCTACGAGCAGTACTTC
>TRBJ1-5|TRBD1|TRBV30|.
CAWSARDRTVFSNQPQHF
TGTGCCTGGAGTGCACGGGACAGAACCGTATTTAGCAATCAGCCCCAGCATTTT
>TRBJ2-3|.|TRBV5-1|.
CASSLTSRTDTQYF
TGCGCCAGCAGCTTGACGAGCCGCACAGATACGCAGTATTTT
>TRBJ2-3|.|TRBV25-1|.
CASSGFRTSTDTQYF
TGTGCCAGCAGTGGCTTCCGGACTAGCACAGATACGCAGTATTTT
>TRBJ2-3|TRBD2|TRBV5-1|.
CASSLRSGRGADTQYF
TGCGCCAGCAGCCTCCGTAGCGGGAGAGGGGCAGATACGCAGTATTTT
>TRBJ2-5|TRBD2|TRBV5-1|.
CASSLWSGRVWGQETQYF
TGCGCCAGCAGCTTGTGGAGCGGGAGGGTTTGGGGCCAAGAGACCCAGTACTTC
>TRBJ2-3|TRBD2|TRBV5-1|.
CASRAGGLSRTDTQYF
TGCGCCAGCAGGGCGGGAGGGTTAAGTCGCACAGATACGCAGTATTTT
>TRBJ2-7|TRBD2|TRBV28|.
CASSVLTSETYEQYF
TGTGCCAGCAGTGTCCTGACTAGCGAGACCTACGAGCAGTACTTC
>TRBJ2-7|.|TRBV28|.
CASSSSTREQYF
TGTGCCAGCAGTTCGTCAACGAGGGAGCAGTACTTC
>TRBJ1-4|TRBD1|TRBV6-5|.
CASSYLTGGAEEKLFF
TGTGCCAGCAGTTACCTGACAGGGGGCGCAGAAGAAAAACTGTTTTTT
>TRBJ2-7|TRBD2|TRBV6-5|.
CASSPTSGRAYEQYF
TGTGCCAGCAGCCCTACTAGCGGGAGGGCCTACGAGCAGTACTTC
>TRBJ1-1|TRBD1|TRBV18|.
CASRRDRALNTEAFF
TGTGCCAGCAGGAGGGACAGGGCTCTGAACACTGAAGCTTTCTTT
>TRBJ2-5|TRBD2|TRBV5-1|.
CASSPRTSRQETQYF
TGCGCCAGCAGCCCAAGGACTAGTCGTCAAGAGACCCAGTACTTC
>TRBJ2-7|TRBD2|TRBV9|.
CASSVSGISYEQYF
TGTGCCAGCAGCGTTAGCGGGATCTCCTACGAGCAGTACTTC
>TRBJ2-1|.|TRBV13|.
CASSTAGRSSYNEQFF
TGTGCCAGCAGCACAGCTGGGAGAAGCTCCTACAATGAGCAGTTCTTC
>TRBJ2-7|TRBD1|TRBV11-2|.
CASSLDSRQGGIYEQYF
TGTGCCAGCAGCTTAGATTCAAGACAGGGTGGCATCTACGAGCAGTACTTC
>TRBJ2-5|TRBD2|TRBV7-6|.
CASSLEPGLGETQYF
TGTGCCAGCAGCTTAGAGCCGGGACTAGGGGAGACCCAGTACTTC
>TRBJ2-7|TRBD2|TRBV27|.
CASRRASSGRFEQYF
TGTGCCAGCAGGCGGGCCTCTAGCGGGAGGTTCGAGCAGTACTTC
>TRBJ2-1|TRBD1|TRBV11-2|.
CASSSTQGARGDEQFF
TGTGCCAGCAGCTCGACTCAGGGGGCGCGTGGGGATGAGCAGTTCTTC
>TRBJ1-1|.|TRBV28|few
CASSQELNTAFF
TGTGCCAGCAGTCAAGAACTCAATACGGCTTTCTTT
>TRBJ2-7|TRBD2|TRBV5-1|.
CASSPSGRSYEQYF
TGCGCCAGCAGCCCTAGCGGGAGATCTTACGAGCAGTACTTC
>TRBJ1-5|.|TRBV4-2|few
CASSQDLYQPQHF
TGTGCCAGCAGCCAAGATTTATATCAGCCCCAGCATTTT
>TRBJ1-2|TRBD1|TRBV10-2|.
CASSESGTGRFRNYGYTF
TGCGCCAGCAGTGAGTCGGGGACAGGGCGCTTCAGGAACTATGGCTACACCTTC
>TRBJ1-2|.|TRBV29-1|few
CSVEEDGYTF
TGCAGCGTTGAGGAGGATGGCTACACCTTC
>TRBJ1-4|.|TRBV20-1|.
CSARREKLFF
TGCAGTGCGAGACGTGAAAAACTGTTTTTT
>TRBJ2-7|TRBD2|TRBV14|.
CASSQGYIHRIAGGPVEQYF
TGTGCCAGCAGCCAAGGGTATATACACCGAATAGCGGGAGGGCCGGTCGAGCAGTACTTC
>TRBJ1-4|.|TRBV28|.
CASSFSGGEKLFF
TGTGCCAGCAGTTTCAGCGGCGGTGAAAAACTGTTTTTT
>TRBJ2-7|.|TRBV6-5|.
CASSYTRGGTEQYF
TGTGCCAGCAGTTACACCAGGGGCGGTACCGAGCAGTACTTC
>TRBJ2-5|.|TRBV5-1|.
CASSQRTAQETQYF
TGCGCCAGCAGCCAACGGACAGCCCAAGAGACCCAGTACTTC
>TRBJ2-1|.|TRBV19|.
CASSIYPNEQFF
TGTGCCAGTAGTATATATCCCAATGAGCAGTTCTTC